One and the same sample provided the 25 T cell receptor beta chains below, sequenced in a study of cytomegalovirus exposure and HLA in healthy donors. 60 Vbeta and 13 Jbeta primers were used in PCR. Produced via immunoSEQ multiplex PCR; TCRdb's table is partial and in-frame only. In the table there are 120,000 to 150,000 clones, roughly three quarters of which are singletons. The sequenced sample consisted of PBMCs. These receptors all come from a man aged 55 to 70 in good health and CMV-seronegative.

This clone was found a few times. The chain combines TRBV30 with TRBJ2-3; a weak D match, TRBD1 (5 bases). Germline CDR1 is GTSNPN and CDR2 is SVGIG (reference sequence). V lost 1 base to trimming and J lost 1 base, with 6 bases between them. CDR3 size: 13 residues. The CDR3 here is CAWSGRGTDTQYF. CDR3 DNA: TGTGCCTGGAGTGGCAGGGGCACAGATACGCAGTATTTT.

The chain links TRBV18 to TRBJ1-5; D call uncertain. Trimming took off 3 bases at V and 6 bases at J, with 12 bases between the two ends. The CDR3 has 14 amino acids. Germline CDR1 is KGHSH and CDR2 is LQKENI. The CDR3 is CASSPELNGQPQHF. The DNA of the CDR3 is TGTGCCAGCTCACCCGAACTTAATGGTCAGCCCCAGCATTTT. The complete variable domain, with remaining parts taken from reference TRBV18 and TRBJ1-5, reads NAGVMQNPRHLVRRRGQEARLRCSPMKGHSHVYWYRQLPEEGLKFMVYLQKENIIDESGMPKERFSAEFPKEGPSILRIQQVVRGDSAAYFCASSPELNGQPQHFGDGTRLSIL.

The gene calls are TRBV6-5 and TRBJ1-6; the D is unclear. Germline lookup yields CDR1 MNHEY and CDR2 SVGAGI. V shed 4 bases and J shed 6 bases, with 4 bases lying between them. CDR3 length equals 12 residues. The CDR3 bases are TGTGCCAGCAGTTGGAGTAATTCACCCCTCCACTTT. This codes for CASSWSNSPLHF.

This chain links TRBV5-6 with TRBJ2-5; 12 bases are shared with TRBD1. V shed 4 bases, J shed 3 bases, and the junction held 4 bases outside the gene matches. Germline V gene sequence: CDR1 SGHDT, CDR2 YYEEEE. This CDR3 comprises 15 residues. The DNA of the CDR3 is TGTGCCAGCAGCCGGGGACAGGGGGCAGAAGAGACCCAGTACTTC. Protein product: CASSRGQGAEETQYF.

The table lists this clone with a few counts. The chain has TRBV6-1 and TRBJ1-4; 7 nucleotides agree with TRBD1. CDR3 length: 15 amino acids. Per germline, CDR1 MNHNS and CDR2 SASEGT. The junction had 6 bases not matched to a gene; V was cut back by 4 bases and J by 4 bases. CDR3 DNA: TGTGCCAGCAGTGTAACCGGGACAGTTAATGAAAAACTGTTTTTT. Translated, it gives CASSVTGTVNEKLFF.

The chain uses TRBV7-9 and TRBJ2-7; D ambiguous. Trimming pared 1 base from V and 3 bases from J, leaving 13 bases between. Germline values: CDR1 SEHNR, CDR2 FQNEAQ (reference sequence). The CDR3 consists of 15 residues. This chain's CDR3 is CASSLGRYYHYEQYF. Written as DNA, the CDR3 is TGTGCCAGCAGCTTAGGTCGATACTACCACTACGAGCAGTACTTC.

The CDR3 DNA reads TGCGCCAGCAGCTTCAATGTAGACTATGGCTACACCTTC. The encoded protein is CASSFNVDYGYTF. The J gene is TRBJ1-2, the V gene TRBV5-1; D unclear. V shed 2 bases and J shed 3 bases, with 8 bases lying between them. The CDR3 spans 13 residues. Germline CDR1 is SGHRS and CDR2 is YFSETQ.

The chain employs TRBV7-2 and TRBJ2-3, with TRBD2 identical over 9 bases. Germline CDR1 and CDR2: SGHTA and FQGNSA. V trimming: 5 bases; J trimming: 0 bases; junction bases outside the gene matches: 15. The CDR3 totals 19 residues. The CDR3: CASSPPLAGSIRSTDTQYF. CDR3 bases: TGTGCCAGCAGCCCCCCCCTAGCGGGAAGCATCCGTAGCACAGATACGCAGTATTTT.

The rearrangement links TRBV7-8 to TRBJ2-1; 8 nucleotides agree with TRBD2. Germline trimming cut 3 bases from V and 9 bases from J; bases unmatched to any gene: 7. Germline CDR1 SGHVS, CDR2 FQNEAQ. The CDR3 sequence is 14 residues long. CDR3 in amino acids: CASSLGLVRAEQFF. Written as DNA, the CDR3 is TGTGCCAGCAGCTTGGGACTAGTTCGGGCTGAGCAGTTCTTC.

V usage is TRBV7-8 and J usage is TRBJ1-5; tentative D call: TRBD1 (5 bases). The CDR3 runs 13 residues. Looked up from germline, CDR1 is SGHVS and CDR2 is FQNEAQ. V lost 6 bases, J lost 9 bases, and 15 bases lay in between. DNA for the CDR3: TGTGCCAGCAGTAGTAGAAGGGGTTCGCCCCAGCATTTT. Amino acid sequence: CASSSRRGSPQHF.

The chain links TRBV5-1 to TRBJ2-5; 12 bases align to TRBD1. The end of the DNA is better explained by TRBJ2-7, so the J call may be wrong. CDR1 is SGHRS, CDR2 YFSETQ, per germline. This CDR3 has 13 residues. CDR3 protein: CASTGTGGNEQYF. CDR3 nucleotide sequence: TGCGCGTCGACCGGGACAGGGGGCAACGAGCAGTACTTC.

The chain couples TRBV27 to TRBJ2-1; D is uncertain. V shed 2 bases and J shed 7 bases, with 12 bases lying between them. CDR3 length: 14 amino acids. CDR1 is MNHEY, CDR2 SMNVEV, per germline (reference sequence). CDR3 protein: CASSLTVVPNEQFF. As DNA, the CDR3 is TGTGCCAGCAGTTTAACTGTGGTCCCGAATGAGCAGTTCTTC.

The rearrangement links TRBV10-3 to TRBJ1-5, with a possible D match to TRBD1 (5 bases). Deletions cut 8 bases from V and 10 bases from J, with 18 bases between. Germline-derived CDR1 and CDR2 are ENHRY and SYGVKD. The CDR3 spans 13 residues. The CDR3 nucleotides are TGTGCCATCGGGGGAGGCTCCCGAGGACCCCAGCATTTT. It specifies CAIGGGSRGPQHF.

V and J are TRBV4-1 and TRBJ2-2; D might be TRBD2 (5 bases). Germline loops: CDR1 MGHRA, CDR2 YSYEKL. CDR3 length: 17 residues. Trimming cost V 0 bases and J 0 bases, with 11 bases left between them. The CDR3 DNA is TGCGCCAGCAGCCAAGATCAGGACTCCGCGAACACCGGGGAGCTGTTTTTT. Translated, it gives CASSQDQDSANTGELFF.

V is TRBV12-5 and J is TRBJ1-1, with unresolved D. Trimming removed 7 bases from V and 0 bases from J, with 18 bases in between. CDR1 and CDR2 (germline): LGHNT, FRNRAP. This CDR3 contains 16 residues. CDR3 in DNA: TGTGCTAGTGCTGATACGCTTCAGTCGATGAACACTGAAGCTTTCTTT. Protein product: CASADTLQSMNTEAFF.

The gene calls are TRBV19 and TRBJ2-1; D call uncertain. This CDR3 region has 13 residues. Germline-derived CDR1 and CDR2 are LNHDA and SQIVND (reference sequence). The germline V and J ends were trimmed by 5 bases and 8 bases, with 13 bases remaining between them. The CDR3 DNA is TGTGCCAGTAGTCCGAACTCCCGGTATGAGCAGTTCTTC. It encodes CASSPNSRYEQFF.

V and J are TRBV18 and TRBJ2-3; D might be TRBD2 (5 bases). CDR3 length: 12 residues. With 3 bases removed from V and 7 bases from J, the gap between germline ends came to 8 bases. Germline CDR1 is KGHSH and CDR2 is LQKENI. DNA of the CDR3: TGTGCCAGCTCACCGGACGGGAATACGCAGTATTTT. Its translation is CASSPDGNTQYF.

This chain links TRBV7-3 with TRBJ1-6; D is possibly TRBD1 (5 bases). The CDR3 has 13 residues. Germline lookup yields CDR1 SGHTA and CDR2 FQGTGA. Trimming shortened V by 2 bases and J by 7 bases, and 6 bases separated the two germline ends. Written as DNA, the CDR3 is TGTGCCAGCAGCTTAGGACAAAATTCACCCCTCCACTTT. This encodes CASSLGQNSPLHF. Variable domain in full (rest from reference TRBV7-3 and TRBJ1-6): GAGVSQTPSNKVTEKGKYVELRCDPISGHTALYWYRQSLGQGPEFLIYFQGTGAADDSGLPNDRFFAVRPEGSVSTLKIQRTERGDSAVYLCASSLGQNSPLHFGNGTRLTVT.

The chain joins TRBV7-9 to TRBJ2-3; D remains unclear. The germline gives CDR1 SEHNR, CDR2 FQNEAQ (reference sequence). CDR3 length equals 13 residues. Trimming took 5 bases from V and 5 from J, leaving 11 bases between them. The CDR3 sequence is CASSPLGLDTQYF. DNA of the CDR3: TGTGCCAGCAGCCCCCTAGGATTAGATACGCAGTATTTT.

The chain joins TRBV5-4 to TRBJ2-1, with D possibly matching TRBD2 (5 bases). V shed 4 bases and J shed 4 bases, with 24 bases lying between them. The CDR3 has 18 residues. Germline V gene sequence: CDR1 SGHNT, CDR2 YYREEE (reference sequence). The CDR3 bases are TGTGCCAGCAGCCCCGCGTCGGCGGGCCCTAAAGCTTACAATGAGCAGTTCTTC. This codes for CASSPASAGPKAYNEQFF.

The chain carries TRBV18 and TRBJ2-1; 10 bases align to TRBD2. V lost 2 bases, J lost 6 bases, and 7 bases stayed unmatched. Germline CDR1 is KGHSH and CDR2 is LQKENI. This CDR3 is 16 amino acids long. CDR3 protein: CASSPRTSGPSNEQFF. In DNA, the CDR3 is TGTGCCAGCTCACCAAGGACTAGCGGCCCCTCCAATGAGCAGTTCTTC.

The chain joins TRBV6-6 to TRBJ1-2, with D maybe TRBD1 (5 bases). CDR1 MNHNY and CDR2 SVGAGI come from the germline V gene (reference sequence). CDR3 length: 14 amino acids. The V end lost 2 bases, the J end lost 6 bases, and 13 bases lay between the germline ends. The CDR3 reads CASSYRGKENGYTF. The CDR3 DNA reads TGTGCCAGCAGTTACAGGGGCAAGGAAAATGGCTACACCTTC.

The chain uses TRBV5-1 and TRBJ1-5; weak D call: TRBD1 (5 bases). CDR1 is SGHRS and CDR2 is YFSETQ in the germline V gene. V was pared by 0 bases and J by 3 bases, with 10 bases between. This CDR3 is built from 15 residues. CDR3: CASSLGDSSNQPQHF. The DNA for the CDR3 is TGCGCCAGCAGCTTGGGCGACAGTTCCAATCAGCCCCAGCATTTT.

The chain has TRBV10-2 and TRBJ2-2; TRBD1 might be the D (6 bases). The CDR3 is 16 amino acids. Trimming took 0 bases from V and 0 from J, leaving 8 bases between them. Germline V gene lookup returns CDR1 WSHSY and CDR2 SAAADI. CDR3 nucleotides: TGCGCCAGCAGTGAGTCAGGGGGATCGAACACCGGGGAGCTGTTTTTT. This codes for CASSESGGSNTGELFF.

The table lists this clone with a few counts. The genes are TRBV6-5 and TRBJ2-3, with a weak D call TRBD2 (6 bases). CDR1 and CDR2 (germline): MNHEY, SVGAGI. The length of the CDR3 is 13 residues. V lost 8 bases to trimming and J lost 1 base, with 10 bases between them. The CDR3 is CASQPGGTDTQYF. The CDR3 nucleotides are TGTGCCAGCCAACCGGGAGGCACAGATACGCAGTATTTT.